Listed below are T cell receptor beta chains from one sample, sequenced in a study of persistence of HIV-infected CD4 T cells. The data were produced by immunoSEQ multiplex PCR, yet TCRdb's version contains in-frame clones alone and is incomplete. The sample carries over 30,000 clones, 82% recorded once. Their cognate antigens are unknown. The sample consisted of CD4+ T cells sorted from PBMCs after roughly 18-hour stimulation, taken from a patient who received antiretroviral therapy. Every receptor here comes from an adult woman with HIV who was CMV-seropositive. Both conserved end residues are part of each CDR3. Fields, in order: V gene, clone size, D gene, J gene, CDR3 DNA, CDR3 protein. The D gene is left open where the match is weak. Clone size is stated in some rows and not others, as once, few, many or a class when expanded.

>TRBV6-5|-|-|TRBJ1-1
TGTGCCAGCAGGCTGACGGGGAACACTGAAGCTTTCTTT
CASRLTGNTEAFF
>TRBV27|-|TRBD1|TRBJ2-5
TGTGCCAGCAGCTCCGGGACAGGGGGCGTAGAGACCCAGTACTTC
CASSSGTGGVETQYF
>TRBV28|-|TRBD2|TRBJ2-1
TGTGCCACCCGGCCGGGACTAGCGGGAGGTAAGGTCTCCTACAATGAGCAGTTCTTC
CATRPGLAGGKVSYNEQFF
>TRBV19|-|-|TRBJ2-2
TGTGCCAGTAGTATAGGGACGGAGATCACCGGGGAGCTGTTTTTT
CASSIGTEITGELFF
>TRBV6-6|-|-|TRBJ2-7
TGTGCCAGCAGTTACTCGGGCCACGAGCAGTACTTC
CASSYSGHEQYF
>TRBV4-1|-|-|TRBJ2-7
TGCGCCAGCAGCCAAGATAAGGGCTACGAGCAGTACTTC
CASSQDKGYEQYF
>TRBV19|-|-|TRBJ2-2
TGTGCCAGTAGTATAGGGGGTCAGGTTAGCACCGGGGAGCTGTTTTTT
CASSIGGQVSTGELFF
>TRBV7-9|-|-|TRBJ2-3
TGTGCCAGCAGCTTATCCCCAGATACGCAGTATTTT
CASSLSPDTQYF
>TRBV6-4|-|-|TRBJ1-2
TGTGCCAGCAAGGAGAGTTATGATTTCTATGGCTACACCTTC
CASKESYDFYGYTF
>TRBV5-1|-|-|TRBJ1-2
TGCGCCAGCAGCGCATCCGGGACACAACACCATGGCTACACCTTC
CASSASGTQHHGYTF
>TRBV5-1|-|TRBD1|TRBJ2-7
TGCGCCAGCAGCGACACAGGGGGCGCGGGCGAGCAGTACTTC
CASSDTGGAGEQYF
>TRBV3-1/TRBV3-2|once|-|TRBJ1-5
TGTGCCAGCAGCCCCTTTATAAGCCAGGGAGGCAATCAGCCCCAGCATTTT
CASSPFISQGGNQPQHF
>TRBV24-1|-|-|TRBJ2-1
TGTGCCACCAGTGATTCGTTTTACTATGAGCAGTTCTTC
CATSDSFYYEQFF
>TRBV6-1|-|TRBD2|TRBJ2-2
TGTGCCAGCAGTGAAGCCTTAGCGGGAGGGCCGGCGGCCGGGGAGCTGTTTTTT
CASSEALAGGPAAGELFF
>TRBV3-1/TRBV3-2|-|-|TRBJ2-1
TGTGCCAGCAGCCAATCCCCGGGACAGCGGGCCTACAATGAGCAGTTCTTC
CASSQSPGQRAYNEQFF
>TRBV2|-|TRBD1|TRBJ2-1
TGTGCCAGCAGTGAAGAGGGGGCGAAGAATGAGCAGTTCTTC
CASSEEGAKNEQFF
>TRBV6-1|-|TRBD2|TRBJ2-5
TGTGCCAGCAGTGAAGTGAGAATAGCGGGATTGGAGACCCAGTACTTC
CASSEVRIAGLETQYF
>TRBV19|-|-|TRBJ2-2
TGTGCCAGTAAACACCTAGGGCAGGTTTACACCGGGGAGCTGTTTTTT
CASKHLGQVYTGELFF
>TRBV19|-|-|TRBJ2-6
TGTGCCAGTAGTATACTTGTCTCTGGGGCCAACGTCCTGACTTTC
CASSILVSGANVLTF
>TRBV30|-|-|TRBJ1-4
TGTGCCTGGAGTCCCTACGGTTTTGCTAATGAAAAACTGTTTTTT
CAWSPYGFANEKLFF
>TRBV7-2|-|-|TRBJ1-2
TGTGCCAGCAGCTTAGAGGGAGCGTGGGTTTTGGGCGGCTACACCTTC
CASSLEGAWVLGGYTF
>TRBV19|-|-|TRBJ1-5
TGTGCCAGTAGTATCCGACAGACCTATCAGCCCCAGCATTTT
CASSIRQTYQPQHF
>TRBV7-2|-|-|TRBJ1-2
TGTGCCAGCAGCTTAGAGTCAGTAAACTATGGCTACACCTTC
CASSLESVNYGYTF
>TRBV5-1|-|TRBD2|TRBJ2-4
TGCGCCAGCAGCTTGGAGGGAGGGACCAAAAACATTCAGTACTTC
CASSLEGGTKNIQYF
>TRBV7-9|once|-|TRBJ2-3
TGTGCCAGCACCAAAGGGGCGGATACGCAGTATTTT
CASTKGADTQYF
>TRBV3-1/TRBV3-2|few|-|TRBJ1-2
TGTGCCAGCAGCCAGTCGAACAGGGTGAGGGCATATGGCTACACCTTC
CASSQSNRVRAYGYTF
>TRBV4-1|few|TRBD1|TRBJ1-2
TGCGCCAGCAGCCAAGATTGGGACCCGGACAGGGAAAATAACTATGGCTACACCTTC
CASSQDWDPDRENNYGYTF
>TRBV27|-|TRBD1|TRBJ2-1
TGTGCCAGCAGTTTATGGGACAGGGGTGATGAGCAGTTCTTC
CASSLWDRGDEQFF
>TRBV30|-|-|TRBJ1-5
TGTGCCTGGAGATCTGGGGGGCTCGATCAGCCCCAGCATTTT
CAWRSGGLDQPQHF
>TRBV2|-|-|TRBJ2-7
TGTGCCAGCAGTGTACGTACGGGCGAGCAGTACTTC
CASSVRTGEQYF
>TRBV6-1|-|TRBD1|TRBJ1-3
TGTGCCAGCAGTGAACAGGGGGCGAAAGGAAACACCATATATTTT
CASSEQGAKGNTIYF
>TRBV11-3|once|TRBD1|TRBJ2-5
TGTGCCAGCAGCTTACGCCCCGGACAGGGCCAAGAGACCCAGTACTTC
CASSLRPGQGQETQYF
>TRBV19|-|-|TRBJ1-2
TGTGCCAGTATGCAGGGGCGCGGGTATGGCTACACCTTC
CASMQGRGYGYTF
>TRBV5-1|-|TRBD1|TRBJ2-2
TGCGCCAGCAGGAAGGGGACAGGGGGGACCGGGGAGCTGTTTTTT
CASRKGTGGTGELFF
>TRBV6-4|few|-|TRBJ1-1
TGTGCCAGCGCCTACAGGGAGAACACTGAAGCTTTCTTT
CASAYRENTEAFF
>TRBV7-2|-|TRBD1|TRBJ1-4
TGTGCCAGCAGCTCCGGGACAGGAAGATCAGGGGGAAAACTGTTTTTT
CASSSGTGRSGGKLFF
>TRBV30|-|-|TRBJ1-1
TGTGCCTGGAGCACTGGGGCCGCGAGCACTGAAGCTTTCTTT
CAWSTGAASTEAFF
>TRBV7-3|-|-|TRBJ2-1
TGTGCCAGCAGCTCCGACTCATTCTACAATGAGCAGTTCTTC
CASSSDSFYNEQFF
>TRBV28|-|-|TRBJ2-3
TGTGCCAGCAGTTTTAGTGCAACACTCTCCACAGATACGCAGTATTTT
CASSFSATLSTDTQYF
>TRBV5-6|-|-|TRBJ2-7
TGTGCCAGCACCCAAGTGGGGGCGCGGAGTGTCTACGAGCAGTACTTC
CASTQVGARSVYEQYF
>TRBV29-1|-|TRBD1|TRBJ1-6
TGCAGCGTGAAACAGGGGGACTATAATTCACCCCTCCACTTT
CSVKQGDYNSPLHF
>TRBV28|once|-|TRBJ1-1
TGTGCCAGCAGCCGCCAGTTTTTTGAAGCTTTCTTT
CASSRQFFEAFF
>TRBV9|-|-|TRBJ1-3
TGTGCCAGCAGCGTCCGCTCGGATGGAAACACCATATATTTT
CASSVRSDGNTIYF
>TRBV3-1/TRBV3-2|-|TRBD1|TRBJ2-7
TGTGCCAGCAGCCCCCGCGACAGGGCCTCCTACGAGCAGTACTTC
CASSPRDRASYEQYF
>TRBV7-2|-|TRBD1|TRBJ2-2
TGTGCCAGCAGCTCGTCCGGGACAGGGGTCACCGGGGAGCTGTTTTTT
CASSSSGTGVTGELFF
>TRBV5-1|-|-|TRBJ2-7
TGCGCCAGCAGCTTGTCACAGGTCTCCTACGAGCAGTACTTC
CASSLSQVSYEQYF
>TRBV7-9|once|TRBD1|TRBJ2-3
TGTGCCAGCACTAAGGACAGGGGCACAGATACGCAGTATTTT
CASTKDRGTDTQYF
>TRBV5-6|-|-|TRBJ1-3
TGTGCCAGCAACAGGGACGCAATCTCTGGAAACACCATATATTTT
CASNRDAISGNTIYF
>TRBV5-1|-|-|TRBJ2-2
TGCGCCAGCAGCTTGACAGGGAGAGAGAACACCGGGGAGCTGTTTTTT
CASSLTGRENTGELFF
>TRBV7-2|-|TRBD1|TRBJ1-2
TGTGCCAGCAGCTTATTGGGGACAGGGACTTGGGATAACTATGGCTACACCTTC
CASSLLGTGTWDNYGYTF
>TRBV6-5|-|TRBD2|TRBJ2-1
TGTGCCAGCAGGCACAGCGGGGGGGGCTACAATGAGCAGTTCTTC
CASRHSGGGYNEQFF
>TRBV10-3|-|TRBD2|TRBJ2-3
TGTGCCATCAGAGAGCTAGCGGGACCGGCTAGCACAGATACGCAGTATTTT
CAIRELAGPASTDTQYF
>TRBV25-1|-|-|TRBJ2-3
TGTGCCAGCAGTGAAGGGGGCAGGGGTGCAGATACGCAGTATTTT
CASSEGGRGADTQYF
>TRBV7-9|-|-|TRBJ1-5
TGTGCCAGCAGCTTAGATCAGGGGTCACATCAGCCCCAGCATTTT
CASSLDQGSHQPQHF
>TRBV7-3|-|-|TRBJ1-1
TGTGCCAGCAGCTTTACTCCCGACACTGAAGCTTTCTTT
CASSFTPDTEAFF
>TRBV5-1|-|-|TRBJ1-1
TGCGCCAGCAGCGCGGGGATCACTGAAGCTTTCTTT
CASSAGITEAFF
>TRBV10-3|-|-|TRBJ2-5
TGTGCCATCAGTGAGGGGGAGACCCAGTACTTC
CAISEGETQYF